This T cell receptor (beta chain) was sequenced in a study of blood T cell repertoires in COVID-19. At the level of the study: COVID-19 samples, acute and convalescent, were from the United States, Italy and Spain. T cells, B-cell-depleted T cells, or PBMCs provided the cDNA or gDNA that served as material.

In the authors' methods: Estimation of nucleated cell counts was performed using reference gene primer amplification. Sequenced by immunoSEQ multiplex PCR; TCRdb stores in-frame clones only, minus some. The D gene and trimming were derived from the DNA, and the V and J assignments and clone size from that table. The table lists about 260,000 clones, less than 85% of them singletons. V was clipped by 4 bases and J by 6 bases; unmatched bases: 9. Germline-derived CDR1 and CDR2 are SGHDT and YYEEEE. The CDR3 sequence is 17 residues long. Sequencing was carried out using peripheral blood. This receptor was identified in a man aged 60 to 75 who had recovered from COVID-19. V usage is TRBV5-6 and J usage is TRBJ2-1, with TRBD2 identical over 14 bases. This chain's CDR3 is CASSNHRLAGGGNEQFF. CDR3 DNA sequence: TGTGCCAGCAGCAATCACCGACTAGCGGGAGGGGGCAATGAGCAGTTCTTC.